The 16 T cell receptor beta chains below all came from one sample that was sequenced in a study of shared clonotypes between healthy human individuals (TCRdb year 2020). Library prep was done by the immunoSEQ multiplex PCR assay. What TCRdb holds here is the immuneACCESS table cut down to in-frame rearrangements. Part of the clones is not present; checked against another copy, under half of the missing clones reflect an unresolved V gene, and the others are unexplained. For this sample the table gives 520,000 or so clones, of which 75% to 85% were detected only once. 10% to 15% of the sample goes to the ten largest clones. Sequencing was done on a sample of PBMCs. These receptors originate from a woman in her 40s in good health. Some clones in this sample may be carry-over from other donors' samples.

There are a few counts of this clone. CDR3 loop: CASKEGPGGNEQFF. CDR3 DNA sequence: TGTGCCAGCAAGGAGGGACCCGGGGGCAATGAGCAGTTCTTC. The rearrangement links TRBV6-5 to TRBJ2-1; perhaps TRBD2 as D (6 bases). CDR3 length: 14 amino acids. Between the trimmed V and J ends, which lost 7 bases and 6 bases, there was a span of 16 bases. Per the germline V gene, CDR1 is MNHEY and CDR2 is SVGAGI.

This chain links TRBV2 with TRBJ2-3, with 11 bases fitting TRBD2. The CDR3 consists of 17 residues. Losses at the gene ends were 0 bases for V and 3 bases for J; bases not matched to a gene: 5. The germline V gene has CDR1 SNHLY and CDR2 FYNNEI. This CDR3 is CASSEAGLAEPTDTQYF. The CDR3 DNA sequence: TGTGCCAGCAGTGAAGCGGGACTAGCGGAACCGACAGATACGCAGTATTTT.

As concerns this clone: Other nucleotide sequences in the sample specify the same CDR3. The J gene is TRBJ1-3, the V gene TRBV7-9, with D unresolved. Germline V gene lookup returns CDR1 SEHNR and CDR2 FQNEAQ (reference sequence). V lost 1 base to trimming and J lost 0 bases, with 7 bases between them. CDR3 size: 15 residues. The CDR3 DNA sequence: TGTGCCAGCAGCTTAGTAGGCAGCTCTGGAAACACCATATATTTT. This translates into CASSLVGSSGNTIYF.

This clone was observed once. One end of the junction is discordant with germline, which a read error may explain. The CDR3 DNA reads as TGTGCCAGCACCTTACGACTAACCTCCTACGAGCAGTACTTC. Its protein product is CASTLRLTSYEQYF. The V gene is TRBV7-2, the J gene TRBJ2-7, with D tentatively TRBD2 (5 bases). This CDR3 is 14 amino acids long. The germline V gene encodes CDR1 SGHTA and CDR2 FQGNSA.

The chain employs TRBV7-2 and TRBJ2-7; possible D gene TRBD1, 8 bases. CDR3 length: 14 amino acids. Deletions cut 2 bases from V and 6 bases from J, with 14 bases between. Per the germline V gene, CDR1 is SGHTA and CDR2 is FQGNSA. The CDR3 DNA is TGTGCCAGCAGCTTAACATACAGGGGGGGCGAGCAGTACTTC. It is translated as CASSLTYRGGEQYF.

This chain links TRBV28 with TRBJ1-2; a weak D match, TRBD1 (6 bases). The CDR3 is 14 residues long. Looked up from germline, CDR1 is MDHEN and CDR2 is SYDVKM. The ends were cut back, 5 bases at V and 4 bases at J, with 14 bases in the middle. The CDR3 DNA sequence: TGTGCCAGCAGTACCTCACAGGGCGGCTATGGCTACACCTTC. Residues: CASSTSQGGYGYTF.

This clone was detected once. This chain links TRBV9 with TRBJ2-7; D unresolved. The CDR3 sequence is 13 residues long. Trimming cost V 4 bases and J 4 bases, with 12 bases left between them. Per germline, CDR1 SGDLS and CDR2 YYNGEE. This chain's CDR3 is CASSPRVEYEQYF. DNA for the CDR3: TGTGCCAGCAGCCCTCGAGTGGAGTACGAGCAGTACTTC.

This clone was counted between two and nine times. This chain joins TRBV2 and TRBJ2-2; 7 bases fit TRBD2. The CDR3 extends over 15 amino acids. The J segment lost 5 bases and the V segment lost 2 bases, leaving 5 bases of the junction unmatched. The germline V gene has CDR1 SNHLY and CDR2 FYNNEI. In DNA, the CDR3 is TGTGCCAGCAGTGAACGGACCGGGGGGACCGGGGAGCTGTTTTTT. Protein sequence: CASSERTGGTGELFF.

This CDR3 reads CASSLRWFRSPLHF. CDR3 nucleotides: TGTGCCAGCAGCCTAAGGTGGTTTCGGTCACCCCTCCACTTT. This chain connects TRBV7-2 to TRBJ1-6; D unclear. Trimming pared 5 bases from V and 10 bases from J, leaving 15 bases between. This CDR3 region has 14 residues. CDR1 SGHTA and CDR2 FQGNSA come from the germline V gene.

In this sample, this clone turned up many times. The gene calls are TRBV11-2 and TRBJ2-7, with no clear D. With 5 bases removed from V and 0 bases from J, the gap between germline ends came to 17 bases. This CDR3 has 16 residues. CDR1 is SGHAT, CDR2 FQNNGV, per germline. The CDR3 DNA reads as TGTGCCAGCAGCCCCTGGGGTAGCTTCAGCTCCTACGAGCAGTACTTC. Protein sequence: CASSPWGSFSSYEQYF.

V and J are TRBV18 and TRBJ2-1; tentatively, D is TRBD2 (5 bases). There are 16 residues in the CDR3. V gave up 0 bases and J gave up 0 bases, with 9 bases separating them. Germline V CDR1 and CDR2: KGHSH, LQKENI. The CDR3 is CASSPPGRSSYNEQFF. CDR3 coding DNA: TGTGCCAGCTCACCACCGGGGAGAAGCTCCTACAATGAGCAGTTCTTC.

This chain links TRBV7-9 with TRBJ1-2; D perhaps matches TRBD1 (5 bases). Germline-derived CDR1 and CDR2 are SEHNR and FQNEAQ (reference sequence). Between the trimmed V and J ends, which lost 5 bases and 4 bases, there was a span of 11 bases. This CDR3 is 13 amino acids long. CDR3 in amino acids: CASSARGAYGYTF. The CDR3 region has the DNA TGTGCCAGCAGCGCGCGCGGGGCCTATGGCTACACCTTC.

This sequence joins TRBV4-2 and TRBJ2-7; possibly TRBD2 for D (5 bases). CDR3 length: 15 amino acids. In germline, CDR1 is LGHNA, CDR2 YNFKEQ. Trimming took 0 bases from V and 2 from J, leaving 11 bases between them. The CDR3 DNA reads TGTGCCAGCAGCCAAGATCTAACGGAGGCCTACGAGCAGTACTTC. It specifies CASSQDLTEAYEQYF.

Concerning this clone: One end of the junction fails to match germline, which may point to a read error. The chain recombines TRBV5-4 with TRBJ2-5, with D maybe TRBD2 (6 bases). The CDR3 is 13 amino acids. Germline V gene sequence: CDR1 SGHNT, CDR2 YYREEE (reference sequence). The CDR3 loop is CASSLPGTRLGDF. CDR3 DNA sequence: TGTGCCAGCAGCTTGCCCGGGACCCGACTAGGGGACTTC.

This chain connects TRBV2 to TRBJ2-3; possibly TRBD1 for D (6 bases). Trimming pared 6 bases from V and 2 bases from J, leaving 15 bases between. The CDR3 contains 15 residues. Looked up from germline, CDR1 is SNHLY and CDR2 is FYNNEI. CDR3 nucleotides: TGTGCCAGCAGGGCACAGACAGGATTCACAGATACGCAGTATTTT. As protein: CASRAQTGFTDTQYF.

The chain has TRBV5-4 and TRBJ1-1; the match to TRBD1 covers 8 bases. The germline gives CDR1 SGHNT, CDR2 YYREEE (reference sequence). V lost 5 bases, J lost 3 bases, and 9 bases stayed unmatched. The CDR3 is 15 amino acids. CDR3 nucleotide sequence: TGTGCCAGCAGGTCAGACAGGGGTACGTACACTGAAGCTTTCTTT. Protein sequence: CASRSDRGTYTEAFF.